These T cell receptor beta chains were read from a single sample in a study of control samples from healthy donors and cancer patients. The repertoire was sequenced with immunoSEQ multiplex PCR; TCRdb's copy has only in-frame clones and lacks some. The sample has 100,000 to 150,000 clones, nearly 90% seen once; the top ten hold around 7.6%. Sequencing was performed on PBMCs. The receptor source for this set is a man aged 45-65 years with head and neck cancer. CDR3s include the opening cysteine and the closing phenylalanine or tryptophan. A D gene is named only where the DNA matches it firmly. The size of a clone is reported for some rows only, either as once, few or many, or as a class for expanded clones.

d_gene,j_gene,abundance,v_gene,CDR3aa,CDR3nt
.,TRBJ1-4,.,TRBV7-9,CASSLNPGGEKLFF,TGTGCCAGCAGCTTAAATCCGGGCGGGGAAAAACTGTTTTTT
TRBD2,TRBJ2-1,.,TRBV14,CASSKLAGGPKTYNEQFF,TGTGCCAGCAGCAAACTAGCGGGAGGGCCCAAGACCTACAATGAGCAGTTCTTC
.,TRBJ1-2,.,TRBV5-1,CASSLEEGYGYTF,TGCGCCAGCAGCTTGGAAGAGGGCTATGGCTACACCTTC
.,TRBJ1-5,.,TRBV10-3,CAISESLRAGNQPQHF,TGTGCCATCAGTGAGTCCCTCAGGGCTGGCAATCAGCCCCAGCATTTT
TRBD1,TRBJ2-3,.,TRBV7-6,CASSYGTGSRTDTQYF,TGTGCCAGCAGCTATGGGACAGGCTCCCGCACAGATACGCAGTATTTT
.,TRBJ2-5,.,TRBV29-1,CSVVAPSETQYF,TGCAGCGTTGTAGCTCCATCAGAGACCCAGTACTTC
TRBD1,TRBJ1-2,.,TRBV18,CASSPPGQGGYTF,TGTGCCAGCTCACCCCCGGGACAGGGTGGCTACACCTTC
.,TRBJ1-1,once,TRBV2,CASTVGMNTEAFF,TGTGCCAGCACAGTCGGGATGAACACTGAAGCTTTCTTT
.,TRBJ2-1,.,TRBV6-5,CASSYSPGSSYNEQFF,TGTGCCAGCAGTTACTCGCCGGGGAGCTCCTACAATGAGCAGTTCTTC
.,TRBJ1-3,.,TRBV30,CAWSQGNDGNTIYF,TGTGCCTGGAGTCAGGGGAACGATGGAAACACCATATATTTT
TRBD1,TRBJ2-7,.,TRBV12-3/TRBV12-4,CASRLTGTDEQYF,TGTGCCAGCAGACTGACAGGGACAGACGAGCAGTACTTC
.,TRBJ1-3,few,TRBV2,CASKVLRNTIYF,TGTGCCAGCAAAGTTCTCAGAAACACCATATATTTT
TRBD2,TRBJ2-3,.,TRBV9,CASSWGLAVTDTQYF,TGTGCCAGCAGCTGGGGACTAGCGGTCACAGATACGCAGTATTTT
.,TRBJ2-5,.,TRBV2,CASRRSLSGETQYF,TGTGCCAGCCGCCGTAGTCTATCGGGGGAGACCCAGTACTTC
.,TRBJ2-3,.,TRBV4-1,CASSQDPGTDTQYF,TGCGCCAGCAGCCAAGATCCTGGCACAGATACGCAGTATTTT
.,TRBJ2-1,.,TRBV6-5,CASSYSGLQGVNEQFF,TGTGCCAGCAGTTACTCGGGACTCCAGGGAGTAAATGAGCAGTTCTTC
TRBD1,TRBJ2-5,.,TRBV7-9,CASSLATGKETQYF,TGTGCCAGCAGCTTAGCGACAGGGAAAGAGACCCAGTACTTC
TRBD1,TRBJ1-2,.,TRBV7-2,CASSTGQFLGYTF,TGTGCCAGCAGCACGGGACAGTTTCTTGGCTACACCTTC
.,TRBJ2-1,.,TRBV4-1,CASSHASDEQFF,TGCGCCAGCAGCCATGCTAGCGATGAGCAGTTCTTC
TRBD1,TRBJ1-2,few,TRBV19,CASSTTGGDGYTF,TGTGCCAGTAGTACTACAGGGGGCGATGGCTACACCTTC
TRBD2,TRBJ2-1,.,TRBV3-1/TRBV3-2,CASSPGTSGLNEQFF,TGTGCCAGCAGCCCCGGGACTAGCGGCCTCAATGAGCAGTTCTTC
TRBD2,TRBJ2-1,.,TRBV5-4,CASSNPQTSGRADEQFF,TGTGCCAGCAGCAACCCACAGACTAGCGGGAGGGCGGATGAGCAGTTCTTC
.,TRBJ1-6,.,TRBV27,CASSELYNSPLHF,TGTGCCAGCAGCGAGCTTTATAATTCACCCCTCCACTTT
TRBD1,TRBJ1-1,.,TRBV5-6,CASSFIGTGGTEAFF,TGTGCCAGCAGTTTTATCGGGACAGGGGGGACTGAAGCTTTCTTT
TRBD2,TRBJ2-7,.,TRBV6-5,CASSYSASGGAYEQYF,TGTGCCAGCAGTTACTCGGCTAGCGGGGGGGCTTACGAGCAGTACTTC
.,TRBJ1-1,.,TRBV29-1,CSALEGEAEAFF,TGCAGCGCACTCGAAGGGGAAGCTGAAGCTTTCTTT
TRBD2,TRBJ2-7,.,TRBV5-8,CASSSYRTSGRVYEQYF,TGTGCCAGCAGCTCTTACCGGACTAGCGGGAGGGTCTACGAGCAGTACTTC
TRBD1,TRBJ1-1,once,TRBV25-1,CASSDPGTGGTEAFF,TGTGCCAGCAGTGACCCCGGGACAGGGGGAACTGAAGCTTTCTTT
.,TRBJ1-5,.,TRBV27,CASSLGFSNQPQHF,TGTGCCAGCAGTCTAGGGTTTAGCAATCAGCCCCAGCATTTT
TRBD2,TRBJ2-1,.,TRBV28,CASSLLLAGGRNEQFF,TGTGCCAGCAGTTTACTTCTAGCCGGCGGGAGGAATGAGCAGTTCTTC
.,TRBJ2-7,.,TRBV6-5,CASSYSDEGEQYF,TGTGCCAGCAGTTACTCGGACGAGGGCGAGCAGTACTTC
.,TRBJ1-2,.,TRBV6-6,CASRRSGAYSNYGYTF,TGTGCCAGCAGGCGGTCCGGGGCCTATTCTAACTATGGCTACACCTTC
.,TRBJ1-4,.,TRBV5-8,CASSLARGATTNEKLFF,TGTGCCAGCAGCCTTGCCCGGGGGGCAACAACTAATGAAAAACTGTTTTTT
.,TRBJ2-7,.,TRBV7-9,CASSLAGGFNEQYF,TGTGCCAGCAGCTTAGCGGGAGGATTCAACGAGCAGTACTTC
TRBD1,TRBJ1-1,.,TRBV9,CASSVGQLNTEAFF,TGTGCCAGCAGCGTGGGACAGTTGAACACTGAAGCTTTCTTT
.,TRBJ2-7,.,TRBV5-1,CASSPGPPVEQYF,TGCGCCAGCAGCCCGGGCCCCCCGGTCGAGCAGTACTTC
TRBD1,TRBJ2-7,.,TRBV27,CASSLRQGYEQYF,TGTGCCAGCAGTTTACGACAGGGTTACGAGCAGTACTTC
.,TRBJ1-1,.,TRBV4-1,CASSQVAVNTEAFF,TGCGCCAGCAGCCAAGTGGCGGTTAACACTGAAGCTTTCTTT
TRBD1,TRBJ1-6,.,TRBV4-2,CASSPTHGTEYSPLHF,TGTGCCAGCAGCCCCACGCACGGGACAGAGTATTCACCCCTCCACTTT
.,TRBJ2-6,.,TRBV10-3,CAISESDRSGANVLTF,TGTGCCATCAGTGAGTCGGACCGCTCTGGGGCCAACGTCCTGACTTTC
.,TRBJ2-5,.,TRBV5-1,CASSPLTRGAETQYF,TGCGCCAGCAGTCCGCTCACCCGGGGGGCGGAGACCCAGTACTTC
.,TRBJ1-1,.,TRBV7-2,CASSFRPLGEAFF,TGTGCCAGCAGCTTCAGGCCCCTCGGGGAAGCTTTCTTT
.,TRBJ1-1,.,TRBV28,CASSLEDGTEAFF,TGTGCCAGCAGTTTAGAAGATGGCACTGAAGCTTTCTTT
.,TRBJ1-2,.,TRBV19,CASSIGGLNYGYTF,TGTGCCAGTAGTATCGGGGGGCTTAACTATGGCTACACCTTC
.,TRBJ1-6,.,TRBV27,CASSLYVYDSPLHF,TGTGCCAGCAGTTTATACGTCTACGATTCACCCCTCCACTTT
.,TRBJ1-3,.,TRBV28,CASSPQHPQNTIYF,TGTGCCAGCAGCCCCCAGCATCCGCAAAACACCATATATTTT
.,TRBJ1-6,few,TRBV3-1/TRBV3-2,CASSPEAGAAPLHF,TGTGCCAGCAGCCCTGAGGCAGGGGCGGCACCCCTCCACTTT
.,TRBJ2-2,.,TRBV6-1,CASSERIGELFF,TGTGCCAGCAGTGAACGGATCGGGGAGCTGTTTTTT
TRBD1,TRBJ2-3,.,TRBV4-1,CASSHQQGTTDTQYF,TGCGCCAGCAGCCACCAACAGGGGACAACAGATACGCAGTATTTT
TRBD1,TRBJ1-2,.,TRBV5-1,CASSPQGANPRSYTF,TGCGCCAGCAGCCCTCAGGGGGCTAACCCGCGGAGCTACACCTTC
.,TRBJ2-5,.,TRBV4-1,CASSANQETQYF,TGCGCCAGCAGCGCCAACCAAGAGACCCAGTACTTC
TRBD1,TRBJ1-1,.,TRBV19,CASSVRTGSTEAFF,TGTGCCAGTAGTGTGAGGACAGGGTCCACTGAAGCTTTCTTT
.,TRBJ1-6,.,TRBV5-1,CASKFVAGSVNSPLHF,TGCGCCAGCAAGTTCGTGGCAGGAAGTGTTAATTCACCCCTCCACTTT
.,TRBJ2-3,.,TRBV19,CASSKQSQYDTQYF,TGTGCCAGTAGTAAACAATCTCAGTATGATACGCAGTATTTT
.,TRBJ1-5,.,TRBV2,CASTQTGVRNQPQHF,TGTGCCAGCACCCAGACAGGAGTAAGGAATCAGCCCCAGCATTTT
TRBD2,TRBJ2-7,.,TRBV27,CASSLIAGGNYEQYF,TGTGCCAGCAGTTTAATAGCGGGAGGGAACTACGAGCAGTACTTC
.,TRBJ1-4,.,TRBV9,CASSVAKVSEKLFF,TGTGCCAGCAGCGTAGCGAAGGTTTCAGAAAAACTGTTTTTT
.,TRBJ2-7,.,TRBV7-2,CASSSRTAYEQYF,TGTGCCAGCAGCTCTCGGACAGCCTACGAGCAGTACTTC